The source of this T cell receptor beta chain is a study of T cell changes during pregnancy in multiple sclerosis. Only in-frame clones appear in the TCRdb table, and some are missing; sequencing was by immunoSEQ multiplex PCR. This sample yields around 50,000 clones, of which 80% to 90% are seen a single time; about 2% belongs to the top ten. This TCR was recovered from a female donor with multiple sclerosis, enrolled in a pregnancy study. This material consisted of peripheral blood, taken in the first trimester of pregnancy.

This chain's CDR3 is CASSSRDMNTEAFF. The CDR3 DNA reads as TGCGCCAGCAGCTCCAGGGACATGAACACTGAAGCTTTCTTT. The V and J genes are TRBV5-1 and TRBJ1-1; a possible D gene is TRBD1 (6 bases). This CDR3 comprises 14 residues. With 3 bases removed from V and 0 bases from J, the gap between germline ends came to 9 bases. Germline V lookup: CDR1 SGHRS, CDR2 YFSETQ.